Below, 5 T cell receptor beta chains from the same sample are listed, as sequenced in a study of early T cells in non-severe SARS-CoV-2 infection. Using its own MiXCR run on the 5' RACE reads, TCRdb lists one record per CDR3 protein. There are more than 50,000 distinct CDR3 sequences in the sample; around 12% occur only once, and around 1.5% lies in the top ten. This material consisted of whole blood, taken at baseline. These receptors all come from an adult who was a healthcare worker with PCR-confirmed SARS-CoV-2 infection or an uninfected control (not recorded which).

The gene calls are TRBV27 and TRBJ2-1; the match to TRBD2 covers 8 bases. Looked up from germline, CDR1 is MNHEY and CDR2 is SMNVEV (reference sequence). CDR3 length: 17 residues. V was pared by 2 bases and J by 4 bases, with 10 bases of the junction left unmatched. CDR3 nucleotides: TGTGCCAGCAGTTTACCCCGTGGTAGCGGGGATTACAATGAGCAGTTCTTC. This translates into CASSLPRGSGDYNEQFF.

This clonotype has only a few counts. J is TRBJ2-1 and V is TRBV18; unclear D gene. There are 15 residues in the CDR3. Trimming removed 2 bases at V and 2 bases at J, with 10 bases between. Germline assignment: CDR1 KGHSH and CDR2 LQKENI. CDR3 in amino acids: CASSPGSPTYNEQFF. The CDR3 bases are TGTGCCAGCTCACCAGGCAGTCCTACCTACAATGAGCAGTTCTTC.

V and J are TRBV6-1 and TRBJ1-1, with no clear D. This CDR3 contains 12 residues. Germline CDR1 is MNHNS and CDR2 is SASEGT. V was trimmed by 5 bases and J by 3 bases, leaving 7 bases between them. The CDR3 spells CASSYRDTEAFF. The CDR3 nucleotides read TGTGCCAGCAGTTATAGGGACACTGAAGCTTTCTTT.

Here the CDR3 reads CASSTGQGATEQYF. As DNA, the CDR3 is TGTGCCAGCAGCACGGGACAGGGGGCTACCGAGCAGTACTTC. V and J are TRBV7-9 and TRBJ2-7; TRBD1 aligns across 12 bases. V dropped 5 bases and J dropped 6; count of bases not matched to a gene: 5. The CDR3 contains 14 residues. Germline CDR1 and CDR2: SEHNR and FQNEAQ (reference sequence).

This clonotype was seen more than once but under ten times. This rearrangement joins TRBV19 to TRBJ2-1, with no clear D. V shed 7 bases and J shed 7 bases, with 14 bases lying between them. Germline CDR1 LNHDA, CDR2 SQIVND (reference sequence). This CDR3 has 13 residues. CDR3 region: CASTPPNQNEQFF. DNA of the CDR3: TGTGCCAGTACCCCCCCGAACCAAAATGAGCAGTTCTTC.